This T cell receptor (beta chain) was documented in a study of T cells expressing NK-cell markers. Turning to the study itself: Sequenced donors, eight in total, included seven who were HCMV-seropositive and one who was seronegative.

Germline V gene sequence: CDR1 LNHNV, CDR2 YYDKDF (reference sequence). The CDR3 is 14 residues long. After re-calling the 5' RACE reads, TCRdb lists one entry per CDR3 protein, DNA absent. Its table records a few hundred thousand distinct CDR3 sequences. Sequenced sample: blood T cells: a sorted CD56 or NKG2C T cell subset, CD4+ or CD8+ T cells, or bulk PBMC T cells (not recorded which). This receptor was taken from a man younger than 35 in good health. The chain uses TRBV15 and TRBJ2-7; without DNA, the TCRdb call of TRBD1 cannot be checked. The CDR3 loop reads CATSRPGQPYEQYF.